The clone carrying this T cell receptor beta chain occurred once. The antigen is undetermined. All the patients suffered relapse after autologous stem cell transplantation, and brentuximab vedotin exposure differed. This sample is part of a study of PD-1 blockade in classical Hodgkin lymphoma. Across the study: Patients in the cohort were put on intravenous nivolumab, 3 mg/kg every 2 weeks.

Produced via immunoSEQ multiplex PCR; TCRdb's table is partial and in-frame only. This table holds about 97,000 clones, approximately 80% found once. The CDR3 spans 18 residues. Overall study findings and caveats: Newly diagnosed patients were reported to start with lower TCR diversity than healthy donors. A significant rise in TCR diversity by C4D1 was seen for CD4+ but not CD8+ cells.

The specimen comprised peripheral blood mononuclear cells (PBMCs), sampled at baseline. The TCR originated in a human donor with classical Hodgkin lymphoma. The V gene is TRBV21-1, the J gene TRBJ2-3; the table assigns TRBD1, which was not confirmed against the DNA. TRBV21-1 is a pseudogene. CDR3 DNA: TGTGCCAGCAGCAGCCCAACCCGGACAGGGAGAAATGCAGATACGCAGTATTTT. It yields the protein CASSSPTRTGRNADTQYF.